One and the same sample provided the 20 T cell receptor beta chains below, sequenced in a study of cytomegalovirus exposure and HLA in healthy donors. The PCR made use of 60 Vbeta and 13 Jbeta primers. Here immunoSEQ multiplex PCR was the method, and the copy in TCRdb shows in-frame clones only, minus some. The top ten clones hold 2% to 2.5% of a sample with some 150,000 clones, about 69% of them seen once. Sample: PBMCs. These receptors were collected from a human donor in good health.

This chain joins TRBV5-4 and TRBJ2-3; D is perhaps TRBD1 (6 bases). The germline V and J ends were trimmed by 1 base and 3 bases, with 9 bases remaining between them. The CDR3 loop spans 14 amino acids. Germline V gene data show CDR1 as SGHNT and CDR2 as YYREEE (reference sequence). The CDR3 spells CASSLLQGTDTQYF. DNA for the CDR3: TGTGCCAGCAGCTTGTTACAGGGAACAGATACGCAGTATTTT.

The chain couples TRBV5-1 to TRBJ2-2; 9 bases match TRBD1. Germline V gene sequence: CDR1 SGHRS, CDR2 YFSETQ. The CDR3 sequence is 15 residues long. The junction had 6 bases not matched to a gene; V was cut back by 4 bases and J by 5 bases. The CDR3 region is CASSTYRGRTGELFF. CDR3 DNA: TGCGCCAGCAGCACGTACAGGGGGCGAACCGGGGAGCTGTTTTTT.

The gene calls are TRBV7-8 and TRBJ2-5, with 8 bases lining up with TRBD1. The DNA end favors TRBJ2-7, so the J call may be wrong. Looked up from germline, CDR1 is SGHVS and CDR2 is FQNEAQ. The CDR3 loop spans 15 amino acids. The CDR3 protein is CASSPGQGLTYEQYF. The CDR3 DNA follows: TGTGCCAGCAGCCCAGGACAGGGATTGACCTACGAGCAGTACTTC.

This clone was detected only once. This chain joins TRBV14 and TRBJ1-6; D is possibly TRBD1 (6 bases). V was trimmed by 2 bases and J by 0 bases, leaving 8 bases between them. Per germline, CDR1 SGHDN and CDR2 FVKESK. The CDR3 has 16 amino acids. The CDR3, as DNA: TGTGCCAGCAGCCAACAGGGGAACTCCTATAATTCACCCCTCCACTTT. This gives the protein CASSQQGNSYNSPLHF. Full variable domain (rest looked up from reference TRBV14 and TRBJ1-6): EAGVTQFPSHSVIEKGQTVTLRCDPISGHDNLYWYRRVMGKEIKFLLHFVKESKQDESGMPNNRFLAERTGGTYSTLKVQPAELEDSGVYFCASSQQGNSYNSPLHFGNGTRLTVT.

The V call is TRBV9, the J call TRBJ2-3; D is unclear. Germline assignment: CDR1 SGDLS and CDR2 YYNGEE. This CDR3 contains 15 residues. The V gene lost 3 bases and the J gene lost 2 bases, with 13 bases spanning the gap. The CDR3 nucleotides are TGTGCCAGCAGCGCAAACGACGGGTACACAGATACGCAGTATTTT. Amino acids: CASSANDGYTDTQYF.

The table lists this clone with a few counts. A read error is likely here: a far larger clone is one base away. The gene calls are TRBV6-6 and TRBJ1-2; 8 nucleotides align to TRBD1. Germline CDR1 MNHNY, CDR2 SVGAGI (reference sequence). This CDR3 is 16 amino acids long. The CDR3 is CASSYSPEAGGSGYTF. CDR3 in DNA: TGCGCCAGCAGTTACTCCCCCGAAGCAGGGGGCAGTGGCTACACCTTC.

Only a few counts were recorded for this clone. This sequence joins TRBV4-1 and TRBJ1-6; tentative D call: TRBD1 (5 bases). Trimming removed 0 bases from V and 10 bases from J, with 16 bases in between. This CDR3 has 16 residues. Germline-derived CDR1 and CDR2 are MGHRA and YSYEKL. CDR3: CASSQDMAGIGSPLHF. In DNA form, the CDR3 reads TGCGCCAGCAGCCAAGATATGGCAGGGATTGGGTCACCCCTCCACTTT.

The rearrangement joins TRBV19 to TRBJ2-7, with D possibly being TRBD1 (5 bases). The CDR3 is 11 amino acids. V shed 3 bases and J shed 5 bases, with 5 bases lying between them. Germline V lookup: CDR1 LNHDA, CDR2 SQIVND (reference sequence). The CDR3 DNA sequence: TGTGCCAGTAGTATGACAGACGAGCAGTACTTC. As protein: CASSMTDEQYF.

The V call is TRBV6-1, the J call TRBJ2-2; D is perhaps TRBD1 (5 bases). Germline V gene data show CDR1 as MNHNS and CDR2 as SASEGT. The CDR3 spans 14 residues. V was pared by 5 bases and J by 3 bases, with 10 bases between. The CDR3 DNA reads TGTGCCAGCAGTTCCAGGGATTACACCGGGGAGCTGTTTTTT. Its translation is CASSSRDYTGELFF.

CDR3 in DNA: TGTGCCAGCAGCTCTGGTTTGGGCTCGAACACTGAAGCTTTCTTT. It encodes CASSSGLGSNTEAFF. The chain is built from TRBV7-9 and TRBJ1-1; D is uncertain. Trimming pared 4 bases from V and 1 base from J, leaving 13 bases between. The V gene's germline CDR1 is SEHNR and CDR2 FQNEAQ (reference sequence). The CDR3 is made up of 15 amino acids.

This chain links TRBV15 with TRBJ2-5, with TRBD1 matching 8 bases. Germline lookup yields CDR1 LNHNV and CDR2 YYDKDF (reference sequence). The trim removed 8 bases at V and 2 bases at J, leaving 7 bases unmatched. The CDR3 sequence is 14 residues long. The DNA for the CDR3 is TGTGCCACCGAAACAACAGGGGGACAAGAGACCCAGTACTTC. Amino acids: CATETTGGQETQYF.

This clone was seen a handful of times. The chain employs TRBV6-1 and TRBJ1-1; D not resolved. The germline gives CDR1 MNHNS, CDR2 SASEGT. This CDR3 comprises 13 residues. V was pared by 4 bases and J by 4 bases, with 10 bases between. Here the CDR3 reads CASSAITVTEAFF. The CDR3 region has the DNA TGTGCCAGCAGTGCTATCACAGTCACTGAAGCTTTCTTT.

This clone was counted only a few times. This chain joins TRBV7-9 and TRBJ2-7; D might be TRBD1 (6 bases). The CDR3 consists of 15 residues. Trimming took off 5 bases at V and 7 bases at J, with 21 bases between the two ends. The germline CDR1 and CDR2 sequences are SEHNR and FQNEAQ (reference sequence). For the CDR3, the DNA is TGTGCCAGCAGCCAAGCCGTGGGGGCTTTCTATGAGCAGTACTTC. Amino acid sequence: CASSQAVGAFYEQYF.

J is TRBJ1-4 and V is TRBV9, with 7 bases that match TRBD1. The CDR3 is 14 residues long. Germline loops: CDR1 SGDLS, CDR2 YYNGEE. With 4 bases clipped from V and 2 bases from J, the junction kept 2 bases outside the gene matches. The CDR3 sequence: CASSPGQTNEKLFF. The CDR3 nucleotides are TGTGCCAGCAGCCCGGGACAGACTAATGAAAAACTGTTTTTT.

V and J are TRBV6-5 and TRBJ2-5; D is possibly TRBD1 (6 bases). The CDR3 has 10 residues. Trimming pared 10 bases from V and 9 bases from J, leaving 12 bases between. Germline V gene data show CDR1 as MNHEY and CDR2 as SVGAGI. The CDR3 here is CATFEGAQYF. CDR3 DNA sequence: TGTGCCACCTTCGAGGGGGCCCAGTACTTC.

This clone came up a few times. The chain employs TRBV10-3 and TRBJ2-3, with TRBD1 matching over 11 bases. The CDR3 has 17 amino acids. Per germline, CDR1 ENHRY and CDR2 SYGVKD. V lost 0 bases and J lost 6; bases outside the gene matches: 8. For the CDR3, the DNA is TGTGCCATCAGTGAGTCGGGGCGGACAGGGGGCTTGGATACGCAGTATTTT. Its translation: CAISESGRTGGLDTQYF.

V usage is TRBV6-5 and J usage is TRBJ2-5; TRBD1 is a possible D gene (5 bases). The V gene lost 0 bases and the J gene lost 13 bases, with 18 bases spanning the gap. The germline V gene encodes CDR1 MNHEY and CDR2 SVGAGI. The length of the CDR3 is 14 residues. The CDR3 protein is CASSYSGQPREWYF. The DNA for the CDR3 is TGTGCCAGCAGTTACTCAGGACAACCAAGGGAATGGTACTTC.

This clone was detected a few times. The CDR3 here is CASSYYQVRYNSPLHF. In DNA form, the CDR3 reads TGTGCCAGCAGTTACTACCAGGTTAGGTATAATTCACCCCTCCACTTT. The genes are TRBV6-6 and TRBJ1-6; D gene unclear. The CDR3 length is 16 residues. CDR1 and CDR2 (germline): MNHNY, SVGAGI (reference sequence). V was trimmed by 1 base and J by 4 bases, leaving 11 bases between them.

The rearrangement links TRBV27 to TRBJ1-1; 7 bases line up with TRBD1. The CDR3 contains 15 residues. Trimming took 4 bases from V and 4 from J; bases not matched to a gene: 9. Germline V gene lookup returns CDR1 MNHEY and CDR2 SMNVEV (reference sequence). The CDR3 region is CASSWAGGYSTEAFF. The CDR3 coding sequence is TGTGCCAGCAGTTGGGCAGGGGGGTATAGCACTGAAGCTTTCTTT.

In regard to this clone: At one end the junction does not follow the germline gene, possibly because of a read error. CDR3 coding DNA: TGTGCCAGCAGCCTTAGTGCAGGGAACCCCGGGGAGCTGTTTTTT. The encoded protein is CASSLSAGNPGELFF. This chain links TRBV11-2 with TRBJ2-2, with a weak D call TRBD1 (5 bases). Germline lookup yields CDR1 SGHAT and CDR2 FQNNGV. This CDR3 region has 15 residues. Filled out from reference TRBV11-2 and TRBJ2-2, the complete variable domain reads EAGVAQSPRYKIIEKRQSVAFWCNPISGHATLYWYQQILGQGPKLLIQFQNNGVVDDSQLPKDRFSAERLKGVDSTLKIQPAKLEDSAVYLCASSLSAGNPGELFFGEGSRLTVL.